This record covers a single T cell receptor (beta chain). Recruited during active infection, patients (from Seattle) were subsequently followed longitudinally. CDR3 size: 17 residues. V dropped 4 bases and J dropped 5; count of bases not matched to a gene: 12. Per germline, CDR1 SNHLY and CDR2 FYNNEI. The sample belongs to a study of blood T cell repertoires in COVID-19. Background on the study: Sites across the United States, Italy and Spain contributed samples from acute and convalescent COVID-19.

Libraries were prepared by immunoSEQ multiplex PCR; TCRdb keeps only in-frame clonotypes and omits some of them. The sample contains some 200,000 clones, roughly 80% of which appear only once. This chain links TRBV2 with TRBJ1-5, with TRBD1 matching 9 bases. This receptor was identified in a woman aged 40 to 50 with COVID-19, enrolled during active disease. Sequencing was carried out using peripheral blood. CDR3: CASSGQGDRVWDQPQHF. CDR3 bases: TGTGCCAGCAGTGGCCAGGGGGACAGGGTTTGGGATCAGCCCCAGCATTTT.